The next 10 T cell receptor beta chains were all read from a single sample in a study of blood T cell dynamics during melanoma immunotherapy. Indicated time point: pre-treatment baseline. The protocol was immunoSEQ multiplex PCR, while the TCRdb copy is restricted to in-frame clones and leaves out a portion. The sample has tens of thousands of clones; roughly 85% are singletons. The material was blood, obtained from a patient treated with checkpoint blockade. Receptors were obtained from a human donor with melanoma.

J is TRBJ2-6 and V is TRBV7-8, with D uncertain. Germline CDR1 is SGHVS and CDR2 is FQNEAQ. The V gene lost 4 bases and the J gene lost 0 bases, with 10 bases spanning the gap. The CDR3 length is 16 residues. In DNA form, the CDR3 reads TGTGCCAGCAGCTCCCGACGGTTCTCTGGGGCCAACGTCCTGACTTTC. Translating it yields CASSSRRFSGANVLTF.

J is TRBJ2-5 and V is TRBV7-8; D gene ambiguous. Trimming pared 3 bases from V and 4 bases from J, leaving 3 bases between. Germline V lookup: CDR1 SGHVS, CDR2 FQNEAQ. The CDR3 consists of 11 residues. Written as DNA, the CDR3 is TGTGCCAGCAGCTTTCGAGAGACCCAGTACTTC. This gives the protein CASSFRETQYF.

Concerning this clone: Other DNA sequences in the same sample also yield this CDR3. The J gene is TRBJ2-1, the V gene TRBV5-1, with 9 nucleotides matching TRBD1. CDR1 SGHRS and CDR2 YFSETQ come from the germline V gene. J gave up 7 bases and V 4 bases, and 3 bases lay outside the gene matches. The CDR3 has 13 amino acids. The CDR3: CASSLDRGNEQFF. The CDR3 coding sequence is TGCGCCAGCAGCCTGGACAGGGGAAATGAGCAGTTCTTC.

V usage is TRBV9 and J usage is TRBJ1-3; 10 nucleotides line up with TRBD1. The ends lost 3 bases at V and 4 bases at J; junction bases unmatched: 7. Per the germline V gene, CDR1 is SGDLS and CDR2 is YYNGEE. The CDR3 runs 16 residues. The CDR3 bases are TGTGCCAGCAGCGGAACCGGGACAGGGGCAGGAAACACCATATATTTT. This gives the protein CASSGTGTGAGNTIYF.

Notes on this clone: Distinct nucleotide sequences in the sample also encode this CDR3. V and J are TRBV27 and TRBJ2-7; D is undetermined. Trimming took 6 bases from V and 3 from J, leaving 12 bases between them. The CDR3 sequence is 13 residues long. Looked up from germline, CDR1 is MNHEY and CDR2 is SMNVEV (reference sequence). CDR3 amino acids: CASSLGRRYEQYF. CDR3 coding DNA: TGTGCCAGCAGCCTTGGACGGCGCTACGAGCAGTACTTC.

The chain couples TRBV4-1 to TRBJ1-1; D is possibly TRBD1 (6 bases). This CDR3 is built from 14 residues. In germline, CDR1 is MGHRA, CDR2 YSYEKL. The V end lost 0 bases, the J end lost 8 bases, and 13 bases lay between the germline ends. CDR3 DNA: TGCGCCAGCAGCCAAGATACAGGGAGGTTAGAAGCTTTCTTT. It specifies CASSQDTGRLEAFF.

The V gene is TRBV28, the J gene TRBJ1-4, with a weak D call TRBD1 (6 bases). The ends were cut back, 4 bases at V and 4 bases at J, with 16 bases in the middle. There are 16 residues in the CDR3. The germline gives CDR1 MDHEN, CDR2 SYDVKM. CDR3 nucleotides: TGTGCCAGCAGTTCCCTCCGGGGGCAGGATAATGAAAAACTGTTTTTT. Amino acid sequence: CASSSLRGQDNEKLFF.

This chain links TRBV28 with TRBJ2-1, with D possibly being TRBD2 (6 bases). Germline values: CDR1 MDHEN, CDR2 SYDVKM. The V and J ends lost 4 bases and 10 bases respectively, with 11 bases between them. The CDR3 covers 12 residues. As DNA, the CDR3 is TGTGCCAGCAGTTCACTAGCTTTGGAGCAGTTCTTC. Protein sequence: CASSSLALEQFF.

The chain is built from TRBV27 and TRBJ2-7, with 7 bases that match TRBD2. CDR1 is MNHEY and CDR2 is SMNVEV in the germline V gene (reference sequence). The ends lost 8 bases at V and 6 bases at J; junction bases unmatched: 13. CDR3 length equals 14 residues. CDR3 amino acids: CASRAGGWGGEQYF. The CDR3 DNA sequence: TGTGCCAGCCGTGCCGGGGGGTGGGGTGGCGAGCAGTACTTC.

The rearrangement links TRBV5-4 to TRBJ2-5; D remains unclear. V lost 4 bases, J lost 2 bases, and 12 bases lay in between. From germline, CDR1 is SGHNT and CDR2 YYREEE (reference sequence). This CDR3 has 14 residues. CDR3 sequence: CASSPPGLQETQYF. CDR3 nucleotide sequence: TGTGCCAGCAGCCCCCCGGGCCTTCAAGAGACCCAGTACTTC.